This T cell receptor (beta chain) was sequenced in a study of cytomegalovirus exposure and HLA in healthy donors. Each of the donors was a healthy bone marrow donor. This clone has a handful of counts. Primers included in the PCR were 60 Vbeta and 13 Jbeta primers. Produced via immunoSEQ multiplex PCR; TCRdb's table is partial and in-frame only. The sample contains 100,000 to 150,000 clones, around two thirds of which appear only once. Sequencing was done on a sample of PBMCs. The receptor's source is a woman aged 40 to 50 in good health and CMV-seronegative.

The CDR3 DNA sequence: TGTGCCAGCAGTTTTCGGACAGGGATTACTGAAGCTTTCTTT. It encodes CASSFRTGITEAFF. The V and J genes are TRBV27 and TRBJ1-1, with 8 nucleotides matching TRBD1. Per germline, CDR1 MNHEY and CDR2 SMNVEV (reference sequence). V was clipped by 3 bases and J by 5 bases; unmatched bases: 5. This CDR3 spans 14 amino acids.